This T cell receptor (beta chain) emerged from a study of human T cells and chemical hapten exposure. About the study: The variation in per-sample TCR yields arose mainly from small differences in pooled library volumes.

It was the library that attached unique molecular identifiers to individual cDNA molecules. Authors' processing steps: Samples held a median of 95,638 TCRs, range 23,224–690,600. TCRdb recomputed calls from the reads with MiXCR, one row per CDR3 protein. The V and J calls and clone size come from TCRdb's table, not from the authors' own analysis. The data hold more than 100,000 distinct CDR3 sequences, with about 7.7% observed a single time. General study results and limits: No shift was seen in TCRs above 1 in 1000 frequency with DPC sensitization.

This clonotype was recorded many times. Antigen: not known. The template was total RNA from unfractionated whole blood. The V and J ends lost 6 bases and 3 bases respectively, with 9 bases between them. Germline V gene sequence: CDR1 MGHDK, CDR2 SYGVNS. The CDR3 has 14 amino acids. This chain joins TRBV25-1 and TRBJ1-6; the D gene is possibly TRBD1 (5 bases). The clonotype was recovered from a human donor in good health. Some clones in this sample may be carry-over from other donors' samples. The sample consisted of whole blood. DNA of the CDR3: TGTGCCAGCAGCAGACAGAACTATAATTCACCCCTCCACTTT. Translation gives CASSRQNYNSPLHF. Together with reference TRBV25-1 and TRBJ1-6, the CDR3 gives the full variable domain: EADIYQTPRYLVIGTGKKITLECSQTMGHDKMYWYQQDPGMELHLIHYSYGVNSTEKGDLSSESTVSRIRTEHFPLTLESARPSHTSQYLCASSRQNYNSPLHFGNGTRLTVT.